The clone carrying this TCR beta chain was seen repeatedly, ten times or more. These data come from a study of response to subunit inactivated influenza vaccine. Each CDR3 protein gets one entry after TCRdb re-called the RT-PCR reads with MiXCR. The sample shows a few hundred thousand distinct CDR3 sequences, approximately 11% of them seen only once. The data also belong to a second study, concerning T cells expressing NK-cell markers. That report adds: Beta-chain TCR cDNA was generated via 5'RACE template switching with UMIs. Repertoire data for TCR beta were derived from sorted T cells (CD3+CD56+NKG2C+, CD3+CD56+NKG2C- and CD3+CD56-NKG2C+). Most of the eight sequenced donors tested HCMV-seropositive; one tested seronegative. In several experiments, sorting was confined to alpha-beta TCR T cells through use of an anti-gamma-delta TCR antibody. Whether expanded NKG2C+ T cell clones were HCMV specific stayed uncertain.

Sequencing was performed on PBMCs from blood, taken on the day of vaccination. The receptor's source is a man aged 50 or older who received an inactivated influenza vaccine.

Written as DNA, the CDR3 is TGTGCCAGCAGCAAAACAATAGGCGGCACAGGGCGCACCGGGGAGCTGTTTTTT. This gives the protein CASSKTIGGTGRTGELFF. The chain combines TRBV6-2 or TRBV6-3 with TRBJ2-2; D is possibly TRBD1 (6 bases). CDR3 length: 18 amino acids. Germline CDR1 MNHEY, CDR2 SVGEGT. Deletions cut 6 bases from V and 4 bases from J, with 24 bases between.